The T cell receptor (beta chain) under discussion was sequenced for a study of CD8 T cells in ankylosing spondylitis. Study-wide results and limits: A motif of roughly 8 highly homologous TCR beta variants was seen as apparently characteristic of ankylosing spondylitis blood. Disease-linked clones were reportedly significantly enriched in matched ankylosing spondylitis synovial fluid.

Via MiXCR, TCRdb re-called the 5' RACE reads, giving one row per CDR3 protein. This sample has 150,000 or so distinct CDR3 sequences, with 11% found just once. CDR3 length: 16 amino acids. Trimming removed 4 bases from V and 4 bases from J; junction bases left unmatched: 9. CDR1 and CDR2 from the germline V gene are KGHDR and SFDVKD. This clonotype showed up many times. Its antigen is still unknown. V and J are TRBV24-1 and TRBJ2-3, with TRBD1 matching 8 bases. This clonotype was obtained from a male donor with ankylosing spondylitis or in good health (not recorded which). The specimen sequenced was blood, either unsorted or a sorted T cell fraction (not recorded which). The CDR3, as DNA: TGTGCCACCAGTGACCCTTCGACAGGGGAAGCAGATACGCAGTATTTT. This codes for CATSDPSTGEADTQYF.